The clone carrying this T cell receptor (beta chain) was counted ten times or more. Transcripts of RNA were the source for amplifying TCR beta CDR3 regions. HTBI primers primed a first-round RT-PCR, and a second-round multiplex PCR followed. TCRdb used MiXCR to reprocess the multiplex PCR reads, holding one entry per CDR3 protein. Seen here are more than 300,000 distinct CDR3 sequences, 15% to 17% observed once, and the top ten hold approximately 7%. There are 14 residues in the CDR3. J lost 6 bases, V lost 0 bases, and 5 bases had no gene match. Germline assignment: CDR1 SEHNR and CDR2 FQNEAQ (reference sequence). This sample was included in a study of Graves' ophthalmopathy and Graves' hyperthyroidism. Over 18 months of follow-up, stable hyperthyroidism required that no ophthalmopathy appear. An approximately 10 ml volume of fresh peripheral blood provided the PBMCs.

Sequencing input: peripheral blood. This chain joins TRBV7-9 and TRBJ2-7; 7 bases match TRBD1. The sequence derives from a young woman with stable Graves' hyperthyroidism. CDR3 residues: CASSLADRRGEQYF. CDR3 nucleotide sequence: TGTGCCAGCAGCTTAGCGGACAGGCGCGGCGAGCAGTACTTC.